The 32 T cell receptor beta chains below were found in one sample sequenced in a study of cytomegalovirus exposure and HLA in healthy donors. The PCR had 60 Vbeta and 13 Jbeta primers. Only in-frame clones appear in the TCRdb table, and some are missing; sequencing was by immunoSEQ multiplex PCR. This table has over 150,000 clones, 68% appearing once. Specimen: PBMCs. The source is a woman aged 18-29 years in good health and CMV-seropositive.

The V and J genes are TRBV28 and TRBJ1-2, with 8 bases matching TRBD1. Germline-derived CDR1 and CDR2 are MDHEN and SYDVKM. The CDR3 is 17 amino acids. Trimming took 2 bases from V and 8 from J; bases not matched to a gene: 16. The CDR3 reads CASSLGAGGALVGGYTF. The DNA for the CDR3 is TGTGCCAGCAGTTTAGGGGCAGGGGGCGCTTTGGTCGGAGGCTACACCTTC.

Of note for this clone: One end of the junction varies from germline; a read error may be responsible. The CDR3 sequence is CASGPSTRTYDF. Here the CDR3 DNA reads TGTGCCAGCGGCCCTTCTACGAGGACATACGACTTT. This chain connects TRBV9 to TRBJ1-6, with D possibly matching TRBD1 (5 bases). CDR1 is SGDLS, CDR2 YYNGEE, per germline. There are 12 residues in the CDR3.

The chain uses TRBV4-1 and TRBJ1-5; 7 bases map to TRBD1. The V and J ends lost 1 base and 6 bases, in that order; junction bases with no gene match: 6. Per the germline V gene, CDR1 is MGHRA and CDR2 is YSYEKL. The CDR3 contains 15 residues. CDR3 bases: TGCGCCAGCAGCCAAGTTTTGGGACAGCGTCAGCCCCAGCATTTT. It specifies CASSQVLGQRQPQHF.

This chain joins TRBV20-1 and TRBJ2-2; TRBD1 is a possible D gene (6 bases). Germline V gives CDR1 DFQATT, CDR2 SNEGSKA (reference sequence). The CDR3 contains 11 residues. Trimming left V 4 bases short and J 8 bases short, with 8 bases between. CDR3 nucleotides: TGCAGTGCTAAAGACAGGGGGGAGCTGTTTTTT. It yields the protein CSAKDRGELFF.

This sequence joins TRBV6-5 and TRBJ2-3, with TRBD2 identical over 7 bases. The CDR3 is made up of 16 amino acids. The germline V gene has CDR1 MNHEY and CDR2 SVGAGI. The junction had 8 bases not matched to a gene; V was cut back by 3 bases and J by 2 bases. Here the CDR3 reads CASSYKLTSYTDTQYF. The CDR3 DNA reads TGTGCCAGCAGTTATAAACTGACTAGCTACACAGATACGCAGTATTTT.

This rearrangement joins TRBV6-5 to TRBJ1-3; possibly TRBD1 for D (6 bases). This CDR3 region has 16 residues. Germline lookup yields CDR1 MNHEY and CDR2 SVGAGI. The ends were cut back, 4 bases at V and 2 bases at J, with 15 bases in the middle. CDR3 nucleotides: TGTGCCAGCAGTTTGACCGGGACAAGAACTGGAAACACCATATATTTT. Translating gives CASSLTGTRTGNTIYF.

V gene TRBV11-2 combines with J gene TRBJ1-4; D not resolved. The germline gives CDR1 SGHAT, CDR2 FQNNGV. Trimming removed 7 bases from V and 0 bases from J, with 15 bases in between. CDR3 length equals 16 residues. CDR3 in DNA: TGTGCCAGCAAACTGGGCAGGCTTGCAACTAATGAAAAACTGTTTTTT. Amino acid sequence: CASKLGRLATNEKLFF.

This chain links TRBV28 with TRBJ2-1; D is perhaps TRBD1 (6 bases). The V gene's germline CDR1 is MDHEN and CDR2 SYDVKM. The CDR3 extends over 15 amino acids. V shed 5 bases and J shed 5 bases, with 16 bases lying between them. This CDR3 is CASSDRDTQDNEQFF. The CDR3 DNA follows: TGTGCCAGCAGTGACCGGGACACGCAAGACAATGAGCAGTTCTTC.

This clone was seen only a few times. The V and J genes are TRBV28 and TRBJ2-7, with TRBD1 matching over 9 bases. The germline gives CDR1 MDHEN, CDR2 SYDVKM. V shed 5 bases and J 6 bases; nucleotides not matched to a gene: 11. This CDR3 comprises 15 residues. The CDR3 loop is CASSRTPGQGGEQYF. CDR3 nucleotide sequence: TGTGCCAGCAGTCGAACCCCGGGACAGGGAGGCGAGCAGTACTTC.

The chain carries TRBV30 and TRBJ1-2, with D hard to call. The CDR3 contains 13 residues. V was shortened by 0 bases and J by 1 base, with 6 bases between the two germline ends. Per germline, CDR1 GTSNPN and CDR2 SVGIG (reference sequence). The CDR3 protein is CAWSVTDNYGYTF. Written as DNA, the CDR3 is TGTGCCTGGAGTGTCACAGATAACTATGGCTACACCTTC.

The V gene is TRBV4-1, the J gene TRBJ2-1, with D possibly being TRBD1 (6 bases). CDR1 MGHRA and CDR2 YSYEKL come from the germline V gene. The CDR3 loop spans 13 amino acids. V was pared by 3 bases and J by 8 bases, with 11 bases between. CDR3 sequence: CASSHQPGDEQFF. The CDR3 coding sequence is TGCGCCAGCAGCCATCAGCCAGGGGATGAGCAGTTCTTC.

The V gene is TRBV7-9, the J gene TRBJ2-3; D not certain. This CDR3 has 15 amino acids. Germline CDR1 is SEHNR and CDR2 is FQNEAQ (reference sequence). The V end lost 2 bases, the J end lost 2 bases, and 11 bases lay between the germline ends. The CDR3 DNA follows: TGTGCCAGCAGCTTAAACGGTCGTCCCACAGATACGCAGTATTTT. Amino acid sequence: CASSLNGRPTDTQYF.

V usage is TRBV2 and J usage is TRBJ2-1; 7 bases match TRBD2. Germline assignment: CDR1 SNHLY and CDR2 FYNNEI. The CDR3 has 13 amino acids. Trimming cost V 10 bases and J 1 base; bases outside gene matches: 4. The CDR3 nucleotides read TGTGCCACCAGGGAGGGGTCCTACAATGAGCAGTTCTTC. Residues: CATREGSYNEQFF.

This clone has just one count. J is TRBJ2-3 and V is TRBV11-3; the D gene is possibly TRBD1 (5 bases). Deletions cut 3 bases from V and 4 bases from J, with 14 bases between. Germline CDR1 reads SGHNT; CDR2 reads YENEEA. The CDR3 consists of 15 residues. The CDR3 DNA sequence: TGTGCCAGCAGCTTTGGCGTGACAGATTCAGATACGCAGTATTTT. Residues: CASSFGVTDSDTQYF.

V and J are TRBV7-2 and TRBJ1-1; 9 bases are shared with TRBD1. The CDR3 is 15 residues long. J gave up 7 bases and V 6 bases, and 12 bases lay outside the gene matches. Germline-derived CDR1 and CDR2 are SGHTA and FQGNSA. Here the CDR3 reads CASSQQGAQLGEAFF. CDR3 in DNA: TGTGCCAGCAGTCAACAGGGGGCGCAGCTCGGTGAAGCTTTCTTT.

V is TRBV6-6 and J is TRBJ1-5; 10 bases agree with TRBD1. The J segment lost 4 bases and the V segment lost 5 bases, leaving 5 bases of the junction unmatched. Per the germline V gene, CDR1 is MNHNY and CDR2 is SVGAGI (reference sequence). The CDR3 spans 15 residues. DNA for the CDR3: TGTGCCAGCAGTCTCTGGGACAGGGGAAATCAGCCCCAGCATTTT. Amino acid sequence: CASSLWDRGNQPQHF.

CDR3 protein: CASGDSGRAADEQYF. In DNA, the CDR3 is TGTGCTAGTGGGGATAGCGGGAGGGCCGCCGACGAGCAGTACTTC. The chain employs TRBV12-5 and TRBJ2-7; 11 bases map to TRBD2. The junction had 9 bases not matched to a gene; V was cut back by 6 bases and J by 5 bases. The CDR3 sequence is 15 residues long. In germline, CDR1 is LGHNT, CDR2 FRNRAP.

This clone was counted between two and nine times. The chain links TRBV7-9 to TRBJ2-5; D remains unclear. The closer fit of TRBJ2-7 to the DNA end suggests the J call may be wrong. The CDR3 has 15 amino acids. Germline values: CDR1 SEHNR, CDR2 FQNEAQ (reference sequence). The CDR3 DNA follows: TGTGCCAGCAGCTCCCTGGAGTTTGCGACTGGCGAGCAGTACTTC. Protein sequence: CASSSLEFATGEQYF.

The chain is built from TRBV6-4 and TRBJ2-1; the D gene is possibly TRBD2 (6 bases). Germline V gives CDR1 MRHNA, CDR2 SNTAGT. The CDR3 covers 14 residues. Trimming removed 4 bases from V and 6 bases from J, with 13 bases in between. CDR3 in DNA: TGTGCCAGCAGTGGAGAACTAGCTGCCAATGAGCAGTTCTTC. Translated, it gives CASSGELAANEQFF.

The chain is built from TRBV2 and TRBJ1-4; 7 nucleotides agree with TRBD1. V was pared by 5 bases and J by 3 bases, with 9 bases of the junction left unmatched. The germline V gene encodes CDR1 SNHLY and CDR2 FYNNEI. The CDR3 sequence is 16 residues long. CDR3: CASSSTGAPPNEKLFF. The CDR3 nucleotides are TGTGCCAGCAGTTCTACAGGGGCCCCACCTAATGAAAAACTGTTTTTT.

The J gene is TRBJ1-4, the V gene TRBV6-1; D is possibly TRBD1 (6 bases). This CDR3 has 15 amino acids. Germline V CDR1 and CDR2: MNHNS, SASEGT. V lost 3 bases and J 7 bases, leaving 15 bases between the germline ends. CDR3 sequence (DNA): TGTGCCAGCAGTGAGTCTCGGGGGGCATCTGAAAAACTGTTTTTT. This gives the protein CASSESRGASEKLFF.

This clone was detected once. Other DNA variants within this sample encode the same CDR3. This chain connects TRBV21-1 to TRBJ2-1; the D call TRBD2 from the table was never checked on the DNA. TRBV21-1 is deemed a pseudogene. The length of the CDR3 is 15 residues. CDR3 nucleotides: TGTGCCAGCAGCAAAAGGCCGGCTAGTGGGAATGAGCAGTTCTTC. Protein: CASSKRPASGNEQFF.

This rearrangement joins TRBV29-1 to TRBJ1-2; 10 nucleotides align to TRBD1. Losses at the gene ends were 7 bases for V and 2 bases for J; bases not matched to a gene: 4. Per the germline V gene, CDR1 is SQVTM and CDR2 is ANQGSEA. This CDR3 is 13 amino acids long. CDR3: CSAGDRGNYGYTF. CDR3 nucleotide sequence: TGCAGCGCTGGGGACAGGGGAAACTATGGCTACACCTTC.

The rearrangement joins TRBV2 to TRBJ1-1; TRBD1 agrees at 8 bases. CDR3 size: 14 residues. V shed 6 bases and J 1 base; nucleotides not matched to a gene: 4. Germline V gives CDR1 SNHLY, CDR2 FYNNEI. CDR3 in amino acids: CASSDGQGNTEAFF. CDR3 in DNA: TGTGCCAGCAGCGACGGACAGGGGAACACTGAAGCTTTCTTT.

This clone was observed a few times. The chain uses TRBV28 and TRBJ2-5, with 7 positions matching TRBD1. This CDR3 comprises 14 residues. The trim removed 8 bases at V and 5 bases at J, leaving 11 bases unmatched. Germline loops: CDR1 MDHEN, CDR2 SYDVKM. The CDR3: CASESTGVRETQYF. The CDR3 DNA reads TGTGCCAGCGAATCTACAGGGGTTAGGGAGACCCAGTACTTC.

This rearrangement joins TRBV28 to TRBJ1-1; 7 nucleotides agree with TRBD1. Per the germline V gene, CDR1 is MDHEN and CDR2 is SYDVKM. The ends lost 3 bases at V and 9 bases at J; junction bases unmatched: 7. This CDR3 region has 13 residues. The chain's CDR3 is CASSFLPGQQAFF. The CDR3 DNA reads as TGTGCCAGCAGTTTCCTCCCGGGACAGCAAGCTTTCTTT.

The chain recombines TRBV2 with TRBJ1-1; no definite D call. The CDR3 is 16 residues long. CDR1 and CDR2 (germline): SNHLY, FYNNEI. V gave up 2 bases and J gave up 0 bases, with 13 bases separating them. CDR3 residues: CASSEYKGLMNTEAFF. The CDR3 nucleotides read TGTGCCAGCAGTGAATATAAAGGACTGATGAACACTGAAGCTTTCTTT.

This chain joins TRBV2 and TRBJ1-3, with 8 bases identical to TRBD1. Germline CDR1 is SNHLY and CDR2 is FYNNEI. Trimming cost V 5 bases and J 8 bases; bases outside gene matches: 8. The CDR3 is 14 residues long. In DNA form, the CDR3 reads TGTGCCAGCAGTCCCACAGGGGGAAAGGACACCATATATTTT. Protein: CASSPTGGKDTIYF.

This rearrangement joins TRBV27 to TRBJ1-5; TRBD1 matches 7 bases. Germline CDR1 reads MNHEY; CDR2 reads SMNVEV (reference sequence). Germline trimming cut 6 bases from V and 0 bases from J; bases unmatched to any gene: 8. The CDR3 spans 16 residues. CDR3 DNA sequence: TGTGCCAGCAGCACGGGACAGATGTATAGCAATCAGCCCCAGCATTTT. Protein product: CASSTGQMYSNQPQHF.

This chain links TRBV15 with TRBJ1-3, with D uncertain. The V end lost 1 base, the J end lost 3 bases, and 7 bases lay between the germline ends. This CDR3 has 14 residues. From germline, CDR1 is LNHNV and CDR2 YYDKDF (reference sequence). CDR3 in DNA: TGTGCCACCAGCAGAGGTACTTATGGAAACACCATATATTTT. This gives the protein CATSRGTYGNTIYF.

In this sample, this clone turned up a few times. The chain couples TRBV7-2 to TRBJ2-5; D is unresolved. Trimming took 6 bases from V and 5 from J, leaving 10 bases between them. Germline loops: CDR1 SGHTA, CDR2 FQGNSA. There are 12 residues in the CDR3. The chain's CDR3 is CASSPVEETQYF. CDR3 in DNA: TGTGCCAGCAGTCCGGTTGAGGAGACCCAGTACTTC.

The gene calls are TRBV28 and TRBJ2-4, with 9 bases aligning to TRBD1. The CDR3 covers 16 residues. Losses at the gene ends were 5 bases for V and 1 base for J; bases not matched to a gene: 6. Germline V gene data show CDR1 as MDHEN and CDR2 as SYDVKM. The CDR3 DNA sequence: TGTGCCAGCAGTCTTACAGGGGGCCGGGCCAAAAACATTCAGTACTTC. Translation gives CASSLTGGRAKNIQYF.